The clone carrying this TCR beta chain was recorded at least ten times. Its antigen is unknown. Individual cDNA molecules (in the library) carried attached unique molecular identifiers. TCRdb called the RACE reads again in MiXCR, with one record for every CDR3 protein. The data show approximately 82,000 distinct CDR3 sequences, 12% seen once. This sample is part of a study of human T cells and chemical hapten exposure. Study-level results: Expanded TCRs were compared with controls, and the expanded TCRs formed significantly more large CDR3 similarity clusters. Donors' alopecia may make their immune response differ from healthy people's.

Time point: patch test 1, 2 weeks after DPC sensitization. Sample treatment: therapeutic diphenylcyclopropenone sensitization with weekly scalp DPC. The sample here was whole blood, taken in connection with sensitization to the hapten diphenylcyclopropenone (DPC). This receptor was obtained from an older woman with alopecia areata. Some clones in this sample may be carry-over from other donors' samples.

CDR3 bases: TGTGCCAGCAGGGCCACCCTCGACTCGGGGGGCGCGGGCTACACCTTC. Translated: CASRATLDSGGAGYTF. The chain recombines TRBV11-2 with TRBJ1-2; D possibly corresponds to TRBD1 (6 bases). Germline loops: CDR1 SGHAT, CDR2 FQNNGV. The CDR3 spans 16 residues. V lost 6 bases, J lost 8 bases, and 25 bases lay in between.